The rows below give T cell receptor beta chains drawn from one sample of a study of T cell responses to AZD1222 COVID-19 vaccine. Generated by immunoSEQ multiplex PCR, the TCRdb table keeps only in-frame clones and is missing some. The profile shows 160,000 or so clones, roughly 92% of them singletons. Specimen: peripheral blood, collected on day 0 of AZD1222 vaccination. The receptors were sampled from an adult in good health. CDR3s include the opening cysteine and the closing phenylalanine or tryptophan. The order of the fields is CDR3 protein, V gene.

CDR3aa: CASSESGFREAFF
v_gene: TRBV11-2

CDR3aa: CASSSWTGGTSGNTIYF
v_gene: TRBV7-9

CDR3aa: CASSEHRDGEQYF
v_gene: TRBV18

CDR3aa: CASSFSGRSLTSTDTQYF
v_gene: TRBV27

CDR3aa: CAWRTPGTEAFF
v_gene: TRBV30

CDR3aa: CASKGRTSNQPQHF
v_gene: TRBV10-1

CDR3aa: CASSPSGGPKNSPLHF
v_gene: TRBV5-4

CDR3aa: CASSSGRRGEETQYF
v_gene: TRBV7-7

CDR3aa: CASSQDLGSGANVLTF
v_gene: TRBV4-1

CDR3aa: CASSWASGDNEQFF
v_gene: TRBV6-2/TRBV6-3

CDR3aa: CASSQLAGDTIYF
v_gene: TRBV3-1/TRBV3-2

CDR3aa: CASSIEGAGQPQHF
v_gene: TRBV19

CDR3aa: CASSPDLNTEAFF
v_gene: TRBV18

CDR3aa: CASSEIGDRGGYTF
v_gene: TRBV6-1

CDR3aa: CASSSAGSPAGNTIYF
v_gene: TRBV19

CDR3aa: CATRDEQYF
v_gene: TRBV19

CDR3aa: CASSLTGGNEAFF
v_gene: TRBV2

CDR3aa: CASSAQLTDTQYF
v_gene: TRBV2

CDR3aa: CASSFSARRYEQYF
v_gene: TRBV5-5

CDR3aa: CASSYDSSGANVLTF
v_gene: TRBV6-6

CDR3aa: CASTTGKGQGYTF
v_gene: TRBV19

CDR3aa: CASSLVGASGSNEQFF
v_gene: TRBV7-8

CDR3aa: CSVGDLLGEGYTF
v_gene: TRBV29-1

CDR3aa: CAISDPSGRGNEQFF
v_gene: TRBV10-3

CDR3aa: CASSLNQAGPYNEQFF
v_gene: TRBV27

CDR3aa: CASSLGTGESPLHF
v_gene: TRBV27

CDR3aa: CASSQDLGSGRAGETQYF
v_gene: TRBV4-2

CDR3aa: CASGLVSRETFF
v_gene: TRBV12-5

CDR3aa: CASSTGTMNTEAFF
v_gene: TRBV11-2

CDR3aa: CASSPTGTAEFF
v_gene: TRBV12-3/TRBV12-4

CDR3aa: CASSSPGGYTF
v_gene: TRBV3-1/TRBV3-2

CDR3aa: CASSSTSLEQFF
v_gene: TRBV7-2

CDR3aa: CASYGEGGYGYTF
v_gene: TRBV12-3/TRBV12-4

CDR3aa: CAASARLGLYEQYF
v_gene: TRBV27

CDR3aa: CATSDRGPSYNEQFF
v_gene: TRBV24-1

CDR3aa: CASSQDAGGTEAFF
v_gene: TRBV4-1

CDR3aa: CASSLVRGLSGDTQYF
v_gene: TRBV5-1

CDR3aa: CASSSPGQGLYEQYF
v_gene: TRBV11-2

CDR3aa: CASSEAPGAGYGYTF
v_gene: TRBV6-1

CDR3aa: CASSYQGPSYNSPLHF
v_gene: TRBV6-5

CDR3aa: CASSQSYGNSPLHF
v_gene: TRBV4-1

CDR3aa: CATSGTSGRQETQYF
v_gene: TRBV24-1

CDR3aa: CASSPRQVERGETQYF
v_gene: TRBV5-1

CDR3aa: CASIPQGLNTEAFF
v_gene: TRBV19

CDR3aa: CASSIVPQGSNQPQHF
v_gene: TRBV19

CDR3aa: CASSQSPQGLDGYTF
v_gene: TRBV3-1/TRBV3-2

CDR3aa: CASSLTGRTGNTIYF
v_gene: TRBV27

CDR3aa: CASSGSDRGLGGELFF
v_gene: TRBV2

CDR3aa: CASSLTGGRSEAFF
v_gene: TRBV6-5

CDR3aa: CASSLGLAETDTQYF
v_gene: TRBV7-8

CDR3aa: CAISEDIYGNTIYF
v_gene: TRBV10-3

CDR3aa: CASSIRTGGTRTYDGYTF
v_gene: TRBV19